This TCR beta chain derives from a study of sequential checkpoint blockade in melanoma (dated by TCRdb to about 2019). Context from the whole study: Patients were randomized 1:1 to first-line nivolumab followed by ipilimumab (arm A) or ipilimumab followed by nivolumab (arm B). Fewer than 25 patients had matched tumor biopsies taken before treatment and at week 13, after single-agent nivolumab (arm A) or ipilimumab (arm B). The same lesion was the source of approximately 80% of the matched pre- and post-treatment tumor biopsy pairs. Maintenance nivolumab came after each of the two trial sequences. TCRbeta immunosequencing was performed on DNA from roughly 91 pretreatment melanoma tumor samples.

The treatment or condition label of this sample denotes: randomized to nivolumab then ipilimumab (arm A) or the reverse (arm B). None of the patients in the trial had previously been given DNA-damaging chemotherapy. The samples were obtained from melanoma patients enrolled in CheckMate 064, an open-label, randomized phase II trial testing sequential checkpoint blockade. Genomic DNA from formalin-fixed paraffin-embedded (FFPE) tissue samples served as the input for tumor TCR sequencing. This clone was counted a few times. The specificity of this receptor is unknown. One end of the junction fails to match germline, which may point to a read error. Measured from the cysteine to the phenylalanine, the CDR3 is 14 residues long. Of the read, only the CDR3 DNA is kept; its 42 bases are in frame from base 1. According to the germline V gene, CDR1 reads WSHSY and CDR2 reads SAAADI. TCRbeta CDR3 regions were immunosequenced from genomic DNA with the immunoSEQ Assay. Genomic DNA was amplified by bias-controlled multiplex PCR before high-throughput sequencing. The source study handled its data this way. To quantify the absolute abundance of each unique TCRbeta CDR3 region, the sequences were collapsed and filtered. Clonality, defined as 1 minus Pielou's evenness, was calculated using only productive rearrangements. Tumor T-cell fraction was calculated by normalizing TCRbeta template counts to the amount of usable DNA, which was estimated from several housekeeping genes. Clones with significantly greater frequencies in on-treatment versus baseline samples were identified using a previously published method. TCRdb carries this immuneACCESS record with in-frame sequences only. Its versions omit some clonotypes, under half of them owing to an unresolved V gene in the studies checked, with the rest unexplained. That table supplies the V and J calls and clone size; D and trimming were determined from the DNA. The table for this sample lists approximately 5,300 clones; more than 30% of them were counted only once. The top ten constitute roughly 10% of the sample.

Findings and caveats that apply to the study as a whole: The response-prediction model combining TCR metrics and mutation burden needs validation in larger, independent patient cohorts. Clinical benefit was about 30 times more likely to be achieved by patients whose tumor T-cell fraction and clonality increased by week 13. Within-arm analyses of tumor T-cell fraction were limited by small sample sizes and reduced statistical power. In the nivolumab-first arm (arm A), an association was found between pretreatment tumor TIL clonality and response (P = .04). Tumor T-cell fraction and clonality were found to correlate with PD-L1 staining and CD8+ T-cell counts but not with mutational load.

The chain was built from TRBV10-2 and TRBJ1-2; no confident D gene assignment can be made. Sequencing was performed on tumor tissue (inferred from file names), taken from a patient given nivolumab and ipilimumab in sequence. This receptor was taken from a human donor with melanoma. Here is the DNA: TGCGCCATCAGTGAGTTACAGCCTAACTATGGCTACACCTTC. Translated, this gives CAISELQPNYGYTF.